This note documents a single TCR beta chain sequence. What it recognizes is unknown. The data were taken from a study of identical twins. TCRdb analysed the 5' RACE reads with MiXCR anew, one entry per CDR3 protein. The sample includes 350,000 or so distinct CDR3 sequences, around an eighth of them seen just once. Findings and caveats of the study: Less excess twin sharing appeared in beta out-of-frame sequences.

Trimming pared 1 base from V and 6 bases from J, leaving 17 bases between. The CDR3 is 16 amino acids. Germline CDR1 reads SGHRS; CDR2 reads YFSETQ. This same sample was also part of a study on yellow fever vaccine responses in identical twins.

The receptor's source is a woman younger than 35 in good health. The specimen was CD8+ T cells sorted from blood. This chain links TRBV5-1 with TRBJ1-5; no firm D call. The CDR3 nucleotides read TGCGCCAGCAGCTTGTTCCCCGGATGGTCGGGTCAGCCCCAGCATTTT. This sequence encodes CASSLFPGWSGQPQHF.